The rows below give T cell receptor beta chains drawn from one sample of a study of graft-versus-host responses after intestinal transplantation. Repertoires were generated with immunoSEQ multiplex PCR, while TCRdb's copy carries only in-frame clones and drops some. The sample lists roughly 110,000 clones, roughly 90% occurring once. Their recognized antigens are unknown. The specimen was unstimulated CD4+ T cells sorted from spleen or lymph node cells, collected before transplant. These receptors were collected from a human donor who was the organ donor for an intestinal transplant. CDR3s leave out the opening cysteine and the closing phenylalanine or tryptophan. The D gene is left open where the match is weak.

V: TRBV5-4; D: .; length: 13; CDR3: ASSSPPLGIYGYT
V: TRBV28; D: TRBD2; length: 12; CDR3: ASSLASGSYEQY
V: TRBV28; D: .; length: 10; CDR3: ASSSSFYGYT
V: TRBV18; D: .; length: 11; CDR3: ASSPGLSYEQY
V: TRBV28; D: .; length: 10; CDR3: ASSLLGYGYT
V: TRBV18; D: .; length: 14; CDR3: ASSRGARAIGTEAF
V: TRBV11-3; D: TRBD1; length: 13; CDR3: ASSLYGTAYNEQF
V: TRBV14; D: .; length: 13; CDR3: ASSQTSWTDEKLF
V: TRBV7-2; D: .; length: 15; CDR3: ASSLESRGRANEKLF
V: TRBV11-3; D: .; length: 10; CDR3: ASSPTGHEQY
V: TRBV7-3; D: TRBD2; length: 13; CDR3: ASSPSGGNSYEQY
V: TRBV27; D: TRBD2; length: 13; CDR3: ASSSAGANTGELF
V: TRBV11-2; D: .; length: 11; CDR3: ASSLPRSYEQY
V: TRBV5-1; D: .; length: 12; CDR3: ASSIEYANYEQY
V: TRBV21-1; D: .; length: 16; CDR3: ASSKGCRNGAERNEQF
V: TRBV7-3; D: TRBD1; length: 10; CDR3: ASSPGTGEAF